Below, 20 T cell receptor beta chains from the same sample are listed, as sequenced in a study of cytomegalovirus exposure and HLA in healthy donors. The study ran its PCR with 60 Vbeta and 13 Jbeta primers. The method was immunoSEQ multiplex PCR; TCRdb's version includes in-frame clones alone and lacks a portion of them. This sample yields 150,000 to 170,000 clones, of which under 80% are seen a single time; about 2% belongs to the top ten. The sample consisted of PBMCs. These receptors were taken from a man aged 25-45 years in good health and CMV-seronegative.

V and J are TRBV7-2 and TRBJ1-1; 7 bases match TRBD1. Germline lookup yields CDR1 SGHTA and CDR2 FQGNSA. V trimming: 4 bases; J trimming: 1 base; junction bases outside the gene matches: 3. This CDR3 is built from 14 residues. This CDR3 reads CASSSRDRNTEAFF. As DNA, the CDR3 is TGTGCCAGCAGCTCCCGGGACAGGAACACTGAAGCTTTCTTT.

This rearrangement joins TRBV28 to TRBJ1-5; a weak D match, TRBD1 (6 bases). CDR3 length: 15 amino acids. CDR1 and CDR2 (germline): MDHEN, SYDVKM. Trimming took 6 bases from V and 0 from J, leaving 12 bases between them. CDR3 coding DNA: TGTGCCAGCAGGCGAAACAGGGATAGCAATCAGCCCCAGCATTTT. Its protein is CASRRNRDSNQPQHF.

V gene TRBV19 combines with J gene TRBJ2-1; 13 bases match TRBD2. CDR1 and CDR2 from the germline V gene are LNHDA and SQIVND (reference sequence). This CDR3 is 16 amino acids long. Trimming at V came to 5 bases and at J to 2 bases, leaving 3 bases not matched to a gene. The DNA of the CDR3 is TGTGCCAGTAGTGGGACTAGCGGGGACCCCTACAATGAGCAGTTCTTC. It translates to CASSGTSGDPYNEQFF.

This rearrangement joins TRBV7-9 to TRBJ2-7; maybe TRBD2 (5 bases). This CDR3 is 14 amino acids long. Germline loops: CDR1 SEHNR, CDR2 FQNEAQ (reference sequence). The V end was cut by 4 bases, the J end by 3 bases, with 13 bases between. The CDR3 reads CASSSYSGNYEQYF. CDR3 DNA: TGTGCCAGCAGCTCCTACTCCGGGAACTACGAGCAGTACTTC.

This chain connects TRBV18 to TRBJ2-7; maybe TRBD2 (5 bases). Per germline, CDR1 KGHSH and CDR2 LQKENI. The V end lost 5 bases, the J end lost 5 bases, and 13 bases lay between the germline ends. This CDR3 has 13 amino acids. In DNA form, the CDR3 reads TGTGCCAGCTCAGAGGGTCGCTTCGACGAGCAGTACTTC. Protein product: CASSEGRFDEQYF.

The chain recombines TRBV14 with TRBJ2-3; D perhaps matches TRBD1 (6 bases). CDR1 and CDR2 (germline): SGHDN, FVKESK. Trimming removed 3 bases from V and 4 bases from J, with 11 bases in between. The CDR3 loop spans 14 amino acids. The CDR3 loop reads CASSQTGLADTQYF. CDR3 bases: TGTGCCAGCAGCCAGACAGGATTGGCAGATACGCAGTATTTT.

The chain has TRBV6-1 and TRBJ2-3; the D is unclear. The CDR3 has 14 residues. The germline V and J ends were trimmed by 4 bases and 2 bases, with 10 bases remaining between them. CDR1 is MNHNS, CDR2 SASEGT, per germline. CDR3 residues: CASSGSLNTDTQYF. The CDR3 DNA follows: TGTGCCAGCAGTGGTTCACTGAACACAGATACGCAGTATTTT.

The chain links TRBV5-4 to TRBJ1-1; TRBD1 agrees at 8 bases. This CDR3 comprises 14 residues. Germline V gene sequence: CDR1 SGHNT, CDR2 YYREEE (reference sequence). The ends lost 2 bases at V and 5 bases at J; junction bases unmatched: 5. The CDR3 sequence: CASSLDRGNTEAFF. The CDR3 nucleotides are TGTGCCAGCAGCTTAGACAGGGGAAATACTGAAGCTTTCTTT.

The sample holds a few counts of this clone. This chain uses TRBV7-9 with TRBJ1-1, with unresolved D. CDR1 and CDR2 from the germline V gene are SEHNR and FQNEAQ (reference sequence). The CDR3 has 14 amino acids. V was trimmed by 5 bases and J by 3 bases, leaving 13 bases between them. The chain's CDR3 is CASSPGRGDTEAFF. CDR3 coding DNA: TGTGCCAGCAGCCCCGGACGCGGGGACACTGAAGCTTTCTTT. Based on the CDR3 plus reference TRBV7-9 and TRBJ1-1, the full variable domain is DTGVSQNPRHKITKRGQNVTFRCDPISEHNRLYWYRQTLGQGPEFLTYFQNEAQLEKSRLLSDRFSAERPKGSFSTLEIQRTEQGDSAMYLCASSPGRGDTEAFFGQGTRLTVV.

CDR3 nucleotides: TGTGCCAGCAGTTCTACAGGGGAAGCGACCGGGGAGCTGTTTTTT. Its translation: CASSSTGEATGELFF. This sequence joins TRBV28 and TRBJ2-2, with 7 bases fitting TRBD1. J was trimmed by 5 bases and V by 4 bases; bases with no gene match: 7. The CDR3 contains 15 residues. In germline, CDR1 is MDHEN, CDR2 SYDVKM.

The chain joins TRBV19 to TRBJ2-2; D may be TRBD1 (6 bases). From germline, CDR1 is LNHDA and CDR2 SQIVND (reference sequence). The CDR3 is 14 residues long. Deletions cut 7 bases from V and 6 bases from J, with 15 bases between. DNA of the CDR3: TGTGCCAGTACGGCAGGGGTTAGGTCCGGGGAGCTGTTTTTT. It specifies CASTAGVRSGELFF.

The V gene is TRBV13, the J gene TRBJ2-1; 9 bases agree with TRBD2. This CDR3 spans 16 amino acids. The V segment lost 5 bases and the J segment 5 bases; nucleotides outside the gene matches: 10. Germline V gene sequence: CDR1 PRHDT, CDR2 FYEKMQ (reference sequence). CDR3 nucleotide sequence: TGTGCCAGCAGCATGGGGGGCGGGGGGGCCCACAATGAGCAGTTCTTC. Translated, it gives CASSMGGGGAHNEQFF.

This chain joins TRBV7-3 and TRBJ2-1; 9 nucleotides match TRBD2. Unmatched junction bases numbered 5, after V lost 4 bases and J lost 7 bases. Looked up from germline, CDR1 is SGHTA and CDR2 is FQGTGA. This CDR3 has 14 residues. CDR3 in amino acids: CASSSGTSRNEQFF. CDR3 nucleotide sequence: TGTGCCAGCAGCTCCGGGACTAGCAGGAATGAGCAGTTCTTC.

This chain joins TRBV28 and TRBJ2-5, with 8 bases matching TRBD2. The CDR3 runs 15 residues. The germline V gene encodes CDR1 MDHEN and CDR2 SYDVKM. J gave up 0 bases and V 4 bases, and 4 bases lay outside the gene matches. The CDR3 coding sequence is TGTGCCAGCAGTTCCGGGGGGGCGAACCAAGAGACCCAGTACTTC. Translated: CASSSGGANQETQYF.

This clone showed up just once. This chain uses TRBV2 with TRBJ1-4; 10 bases are shared with TRBD1. This CDR3 spans 14 amino acids. V shed 6 bases and J 8 bases; nucleotides not matched to a gene: 6. In germline, CDR1 is SNHLY, CDR2 FYNNEI. CDR3 sequence: CASRDRTGGEKLFF. CDR3 nucleotide sequence: TGTGCCAGCAGGGACCGGACAGGGGGAGAAAAACTGTTTTTT.

The chain combines TRBV28 with TRBJ1-1; TRBD1 agrees at 8 bases. V shed 6 bases and J 3 bases; nucleotides not matched to a gene: 6. The CDR3 length is 14 residues. Looked up from germline, CDR1 is MDHEN and CDR2 is SYDVKM. Written as DNA, the CDR3 is TGTGCCAGCAGGGACGGGACAGGTTACACTGAAGCTTTCTTT. Its translation: CASRDGTGYTEAFF.

The J gene is TRBJ1-4, the V gene TRBV21-1; TRBD1 reflects the table's D call only, with no check against the DNA. TRBV21-1 is designated a pseudogene. This CDR3 comprises 18 residues. The DNA for the CDR3 is TGTGCCAGCAGCAAATTTTCAGGGCCGCTTTTACCTAATGAAAAACTGTTTTTT. Translation gives CASSKFSGPLLPNEKLFF.

As DNA, the CDR3 is TGCAGCGTAGGGGACAGGGACTACGAGCAGTACTTC. Protein product: CSVGDRDYEQYF. The chain combines TRBV29-1 with TRBJ2-7, with TRBD1 identical over 9 bases. There are 12 residues in the CDR3. Unmatched junction bases numbered 3, after V lost 6 bases and J lost 3 bases. Looked up from germline, CDR1 is SQVTM and CDR2 is ANQGSEA.

The rearrangement links TRBV28 to TRBJ2-7; 10 bases match TRBD1. This CDR3 is built from 14 residues. Unmatched junction bases numbered 4, after V lost 5 bases and J lost 3 bases. Germline loops: CDR1 MDHEN, CDR2 SYDVKM. CDR3 sequence: CASSDGTGVYEQYF. The CDR3 DNA sequence: TGTGCCAGCAGTGACGGGACAGGGGTCTACGAGCAGTACTTC.

V and J are TRBV2 and TRBJ2-7; 10 bases fit TRBD1. Germline V gene data show CDR1 as SNHLY and CDR2 as FYNNEI. Germline trimming cut 8 bases from V and 1 base from J; bases unmatched to any gene: 8. This CDR3 region has 15 residues. The CDR3 sequence: CASSEGQGISYEQYF. The DNA of the CDR3 is TGTGCCAGCTCCGAGGGACAGGGGATTTCCTACGAGCAGTACTTC.